This entry lists 25 T cell receptor beta chains sequenced from one sample in a study of shared clonotypes between healthy human individuals. TCRdb's table, derived via immunoSEQ multiplex PCR, lists solely in-frame clones and lacks some. The table records about 490,000 clones, around 80% of them present only once. What was sequenced was PBMCs. The receptors were gathered from a woman aged 40 to 50 in good health. Some clones in this sample may be carry-over from other donors' samples.

This clone came up a few times. The chain has TRBV18 and TRBJ1-2; perhaps TRBD1 as D (5 bases). The germline V and J ends were trimmed by 3 bases and 6 bases, with 11 bases remaining between them. There are 13 residues in the CDR3. Germline V gives CDR1 KGHSH, CDR2 LQKENI. In DNA form, the CDR3 reads TGTGCCAGCTCACCCCACGCGGGGGATGGCTACACCTTC. It is translated as CASSPHAGDGYTF.

The rearrangement joins TRBV4-1 to TRBJ2-7; TRBD1 aligns across 7 bases. The junction had 10 bases not matched to a gene; V was cut back by 5 bases and J by 0 bases. The CDR3 is 16 residues long. In germline, CDR1 is MGHRA, CDR2 YSYEKL. This CDR3 reads CASSKPGQRSSYEQYF. The CDR3 nucleotides read TGCGCCAGCAGCAAACCGGGACAGAGGAGCTCCTACGAGCAGTACTTC.

The V gene is TRBV7-6, the J gene TRBJ2-7, with 7 bases lining up with TRBD1. The CDR3 spans 15 residues. Trimming took 3 bases from V and 2 from J; bases not matched to a gene: 7. From germline, CDR1 is SGHVS and CDR2 FNYEAQ. CDR3: CASSFRQGQTYEQYF. The CDR3 DNA sequence: TGTGCCAGCAGCTTTAGACAGGGACAAACCTACGAGCAGTACTTC.

The chain has TRBV28 and TRBJ2-7; 14 bases match TRBD2. This CDR3 region has 16 residues. The V gene end was trimmed by 7 bases and the J gene end by 4 bases; junction bases not matched to a gene: 9. Germline V gene sequence: CDR1 MDHEN, CDR2 SYDVKM. CDR3 nucleotides: TGTGCCAGCAAGGGACTAGCGGGAGTTGGTCCGTACGAGCAGTACTTC. Its protein is CASKGLAGVGPYEQYF.

This rearrangement joins TRBV5-1 to TRBJ2-7; 9 nucleotides align to TRBD1. Germline V gives CDR1 SGHRS, CDR2 YFSETQ. Germline trimming cut 0 bases from V and 4 bases from J; bases unmatched to any gene: 5. The CDR3 has 15 amino acids. This CDR3 reads CASSLVWDRAYEQYF. The CDR3 nucleotides read TGCGCCAGCAGCTTGGTTTGGGACAGGGCATACGAGCAGTACTTC.

This clone was detected a few times. The V and J genes are TRBV2 and TRBJ2-1; TRBD2 matches at 7 bases. With V trimmed by 7 bases and J by 16 bases, 13 bases remained unmatched. In germline, CDR1 is SNHLY, CDR2 FYNNEI. This CDR3 comprises 12 residues. CDR3: CASTEVSAGSFF. CDR3 bases: TGTGCCAGCACCGAAGTGTCAGCGGGAAGTTTCTTC. The variable domain in full, with the rest retrieved from reference TRBV2 and TRBJ2-1, is EPEVTQTPSHQVTQMGQEVILRCVPISNHLYFYWYRQILGQKVEFLVSFYNNEISEKSEIFDDQFSVERPDGSNFTLKIRSTKLEDSAMYFCASTEVSAGSFFGPGTRLTVL.

This chain joins TRBV2 and TRBJ2-5; D is perhaps TRBD2 (6 bases). The CDR3 is made up of 15 amino acids. Germline CDR1 and CDR2: SNHLY and FYNNEI. V was clipped by 5 bases and J by 7 bases, with 20 bases between them. CDR3: CASSKSGGEAATQYF. CDR3 DNA sequence: TGTGCCAGCAGTAAATCGGGCGGGGAAGCTGCGACCCAGTACTTC.

This clone was seen many times. This chain joins TRBV5-1 and TRBJ1-1, with 9 bases aligning to TRBD1. V lost 3 bases and J lost 2; bases outside the gene matches: 5. Germline V gene data show CDR1 as SGHRS and CDR2 as YFSETQ. This CDR3 is built from 15 residues. The CDR3, as DNA: TGCGCCAGCAGCTCCTGGACAGGGGATAACACTGAAGCTTTCTTT. Its translation is CASSSWTGDNTEAFF.

The chain carries TRBV4-1 and TRBJ1-4; 8 bases map to TRBD1. The germline V gene has CDR1 MGHRA and CDR2 YSYEKL. The CDR3 sequence is 15 residues long. The junction had 1 base not matched to a gene; V was cut back by 1 base and J by 3 bases. The CDR3 sequence: CASSQGDRSNEKLFF. Written as DNA, the CDR3 is TGCGCCAGCAGCCAAGGGGACAGGTCTAATGAAAAACTGTTTTTT.

The chain links TRBV5-5 to TRBJ2-5; D could derive from TRBD1 or TRBD2 (6 bases each). The DNA end favors TRBJ2-7, so the J call may be wrong. There are 13 residues in the CDR3. The germline V gene has CDR1 SGHKS and CDR2 YYEKEE (reference sequence). The CDR3 spells CASSFRGAYEQYF. The DNA for the CDR3 is TGTGCCAGCAGCTTTAGGGGGGCCTACGAGCAGTACTTC.

Comment on this clone: A far larger clone differs by one base, so this is likely a read error. Other DNA sequences in this specimen translate into the identical CDR3. The J gene is TRBJ2-7, the V gene TRBV4-3, with 7 bases matching TRBD2. CDR1 is LGHNA and CDR2 is YSLEER in the germline V gene. Losses at the gene ends were 3 bases for V and 3 bases for J; bases not matched to a gene: 14. The CDR3 is 17 amino acids. CDR3 amino acids: CASSQGAGSGVRYEQYF. CDR3 in DNA: TGCGCCAGCAGCCAGGGAGCGGGCAGCGGGGTCCGCTACGAGCAGTACTTC.

This chain links TRBV29-1 with TRBJ2-2; 9 bases fit TRBD2. V dropped 2 bases and J dropped 6; count of bases not matched to a gene: 7. Looked up from germline, CDR1 is SQVTM and CDR2 is ANQGSEA. The CDR3 spans 15 residues. In DNA form, the CDR3 reads TGCAGCGTTGAAAGGGTAGCGGGAGTCCCCGGGGAGCTGTTTTTT. It translates to CSVERVAGVPGELFF.

This chain links TRBV7-3 with TRBJ2-1, with D possibly matching TRBD2 (6 bases). Per the germline V gene, CDR1 is SGHTA and CDR2 is FQGTGA. The CDR3 runs to 14 residues. Deletions cut 2 bases from V and 2 bases from J, with 7 bases between. CDR3 amino acids: CASSLAGTYNEQFF. CDR3 coding DNA: TGTGCCAGCAGCTTAGCGGGAACCTACAATGAGCAGTTCTTC.

This rearrangement joins TRBV4-1 to TRBJ2-5, with D maybe TRBD2 (6 bases). This CDR3 comprises 13 residues. Per germline, CDR1 MGHRA and CDR2 YSYEKL. Trimming removed 3 bases from V and 5 bases from J, with 10 bases in between. Here the CDR3 reads CASSQEGLETQYF. The DNA of the CDR3 is TGCGCCAGCAGCCAGGAGGGCCTTGAGACCCAGTACTTC.

V is TRBV7-9 and J is TRBJ1-2, with unresolved D. V was pared by 2 bases and J by 2 bases, with 6 bases between. Germline CDR1 reads SEHNR; CDR2 reads FQNEAQ (reference sequence). This CDR3 is built from 13 residues. This CDR3 is CASSLIQNYGYTF. As DNA, the CDR3 is TGTGCCAGCAGCTTAATCCAGAACTATGGCTACACCTTC.

In this sample, this clone turned up many times. V and J are TRBV5-1 and TRBJ2-7, with D hard to call. Deletions cut 6 bases from V and 0 bases from J, with 7 bases between. This CDR3 contains 12 residues. The germline V gene has CDR1 SGHRS and CDR2 YFSETQ. Written as DNA, the CDR3 is TGCGCCAGCATATCGGACTCCTACGAGCAGTACTTC. Amino acids: CASISDSYEQYF.

The rearrangement links TRBV28 to TRBJ2-7; tentative D call: TRBD1 (6 bases). Germline V lookup: CDR1 MDHEN, CDR2 SYDVKM. This CDR3 has 15 amino acids. The ends were cut back, 6 bases at V and 2 bases at J, with 17 bases in the middle. The DNA for the CDR3 is TGTGCCAGCAGCACGCCTAGGGGGTCACCCTACGAGCAGTACTTC. Encoded protein: CASSTPRGSPYEQYF.

This chain connects TRBV10-3 to TRBJ1-5; D might be TRBD1 (6 bases). This CDR3 spans 13 amino acids. V lost 7 bases and J 3 bases, leaving 10 bases between the germline ends. Germline CDR1 is ENHRY and CDR2 is SYGVKD. Here the CDR3 DNA reads TGTGCCATCACCCGGGACATCAATCAGCCCCAGCATTTT. This sequence encodes CAITRDINQPQHF.

This clone has just a few counts. J is TRBJ2-2 and V is TRBV2, with D maybe TRBD1 (6 bases). CDR1 and CDR2 from the germline V gene are SNHLY and FYNNEI. There are 14 residues in the CDR3. V lost 7 bases to trimming and J lost 6 bases, with 15 bases between them. This chain's CDR3 is CASTRQVNAGELFF. The CDR3 nucleotides read TGTGCCAGCACGCGACAGGTCAACGCCGGGGAGCTGTTTTTT.

This clone was found a few times. In DNA, the CDR3 is TGTGCCTGGAGCGCCAGGGCGAGGGGTAGTGGCTACACCTTC. Protein: CAWSARARGSGYTF. The chain recombines TRBV30 with TRBJ1-2; tentatively, D is TRBD1 (5 bases). Trimming removed 3 bases at V and 7 bases at J, with 18 bases between. This CDR3 region has 14 residues. Per the germline V gene, CDR1 is GTSNPN and CDR2 is SVGIG (reference sequence).

The chain combines TRBV11-2 with TRBJ2-3; maybe TRBD2 (5 bases). V lost 3 bases and J 2 bases, leaving 6 bases between the germline ends. The length of the CDR3 is 13 residues. CDR1 and CDR2 from the germline V gene are SGHAT and FQNNGV. CDR3 sequence: CASSFGITDTQYF. Here the CDR3 DNA reads TGTGCCAGCAGCTTCGGGATCACAGATACGCAGTATTTT.

This clone was counted only a few times. The sample contains more than one DNA sequence encoding this CDR3. The rearrangement joins TRBV29-1 to TRBJ1-5; TRBD1 is a possible D gene (6 bases). The germline V gene has CDR1 SQVTM and CDR2 ANQGSEA. V lost 8 bases to trimming and J lost 1 base, with 12 bases between them. This CDR3 is 13 amino acids long. The CDR3 here is CSTQQGSNQPQHF. CDR3 sequence (DNA): TGCAGCACCCAGCAGGGGAGCAATCAGCCCCAGCATTTT.

This clone appeared a few times. This chain connects TRBV10-3 to TRBJ1-2; D is unresolved. The CDR3 is 14 amino acids. V was cut by 3 bases and J by 4 bases, with 12 bases left in between. The germline V gene encodes CDR1 ENHRY and CDR2 SYGVKD. The CDR3 spells CAISDGERGYGYTF. CDR3 coding DNA: TGTGCCATCAGTGATGGGGAGCGAGGCTATGGCTACACCTTC.

In this sample, this clone turned up once. CDR3 nucleotide sequence: TGTGCCAGCAGCTCGACTCCCCTCCAAGAGACCCAGTACTTC. Translating it yields CASSSTPLQETQYF. V and J are TRBV6-5 and TRBJ2-5; D not certain. From germline, CDR1 is MNHEY and CDR2 SVGAGI. The CDR3 length is 14 residues. Trimming took off 6 bases at V and 1 base at J, with 12 bases between the two ends.

To note about this clone: Distinct nucleotide sequences in the sample also encode this CDR3. This rearrangement joins TRBV11-2 to TRBJ1-1, with D unresolved. Germline values: CDR1 SGHAT, CDR2 FQNNGV. This CDR3 has 13 residues. The V end was cut by 2 bases, the J end by 1 base, with 5 bases between. The CDR3 DNA reads as TGTGCCAGCAGCTTAAGACAGAACACTGAAGCTTTCTTT. This codes for CASSLRQNTEAFF.